This T cell receptor beta chain originates from a study of siplizumab effects on memory and regulatory T cells. This table comes from immunoSEQ multiplex PCR, and its TCRdb copy is limited to in-frame clones, with some not included. Of around 68,000 clones in the sample, 80% to 90% were seen once. This clone was counted a single time. The CDR3 runs 15 residues. CDR1 and CDR2 from the germline V gene are SGHDT and YYEEEE. Germline trimming cut 2 bases from V and 5 bases from J; bases unmatched to any gene: 6. V gene TRBV5-6 combines with J gene TRBJ2-5; 10 nucleotides line up with TRBD1. The specimen sequenced was Tregs sorted from blood. This TCR derives from a human donor in good health. In DNA, the CDR3 is TGTGCCAGCAGCTTACCGGGACAGGGGCGCGAGACCCAGTACTTC. It specifies CASSLPGQGRETQYF.